The present entry profiles one TCR beta chain with its context. Its antigen is unknown. V lost 4 bases and J lost 6; bases outside the gene matches: 4. Germline assignment: CDR1 MNHEY and CDR2 SMNVEV (reference sequence). This CDR3 has 14 residues. The sample belongs to a study of spatial heterogeneity in lung cancer. The time point: sample taken at primary tumor resection. Unsorted whole RNA of tumor, nontumor lung or frozen PBMC was sequenced. The donor population consisted of roughly 70 patients with untreated, early-stage non-small cell lung cancer. TCRdb called the 5' RACE reads again in MiXCR, with one record for every CDR3 protein. The sample shows approximately 90,000 distinct CDR3 sequences, roughly 10% of them seen only once. Study findings and constraints: Blood contained ubiquitous expanded tumor TCRs more at resection than at follow-up.

The rearrangement uses TRBV27 and TRBJ2-2, with 8 bases identical to TRBD1. The sample was PBMCs, taken at surgery. This TCR was recovered from a male donor with early-stage non-small cell lung cancer. The CDR3 region is CASSSGQVPGELFF. The CDR3 DNA reads TGTGCCAGCAGTTCGGGACAGGTGCCCGGGGAGCTGTTTTTT.